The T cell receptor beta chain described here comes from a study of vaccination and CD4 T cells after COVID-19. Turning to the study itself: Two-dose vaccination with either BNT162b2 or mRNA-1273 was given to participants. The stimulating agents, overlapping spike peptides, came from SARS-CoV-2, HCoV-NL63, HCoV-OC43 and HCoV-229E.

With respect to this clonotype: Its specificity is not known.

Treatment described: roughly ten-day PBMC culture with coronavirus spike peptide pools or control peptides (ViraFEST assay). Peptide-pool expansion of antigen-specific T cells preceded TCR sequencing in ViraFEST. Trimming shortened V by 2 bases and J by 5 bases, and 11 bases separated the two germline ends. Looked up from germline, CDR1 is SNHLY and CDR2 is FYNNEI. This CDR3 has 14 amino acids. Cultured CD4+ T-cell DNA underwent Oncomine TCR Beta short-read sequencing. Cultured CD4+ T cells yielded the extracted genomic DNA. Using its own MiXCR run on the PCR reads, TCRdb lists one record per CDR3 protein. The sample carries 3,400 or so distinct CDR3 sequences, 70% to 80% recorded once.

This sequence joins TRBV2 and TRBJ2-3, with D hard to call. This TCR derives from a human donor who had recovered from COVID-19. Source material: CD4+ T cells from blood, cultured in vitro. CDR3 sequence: CASSELFLGDTQYF. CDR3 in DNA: TGTGCCAGCAGTGAATTGTTCCTAGGAGATACGCAGTATTTT. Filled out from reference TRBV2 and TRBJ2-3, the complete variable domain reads EPEVTQTPSHQVTQMGQEVILRCVPISNHLYFYWYRQILGQKVEFLVSFYNNEISEKSEIFDDQFSVERPDGSNFTLKIRSTKLEDSAMYFCASSELFLGDTQYFGPGTRLTVL.